The clone carrying this T cell receptor (beta chain) was observed a handful of times. The target antigen is unknown. This sample is part of a study of beta chain features in type 1 diabetes. Study observations and caveats: People with Type 1 diabetes carried modestly yet significantly shorter TCRB CDR3s in all four CD4+ subsets.

The V gene's germline CDR1 is SNHLY and CDR2 FYNNEI. This CDR3 contains 19 residues. V lost 6 bases, J lost 3 bases, and 19 bases stayed unmatched. Expressed TCRB transcripts were sequenced, since all the RNA that had been isolated was reverse transcribed. Assay used: immunoSEQ multiplex PCR; TCRdb lists only in-frame clones, some missing. The sample consists of about 640,000 clones, under 15% of them appearing once. The source of this sequence is a man between 25 and 39 years old with type 1 diabetes. Specimen: naive CD4+ T cells from blood. The chain has TRBV2 and TRBJ1-5, with 8 bases lining up with TRBD1. CDR3 nucleotide sequence: TGTGCCAGCAGGGACGAAGCCCAGGACAGGGTGACGGCCAATCAGCCCCAGCATTTT. Its protein product is CASRDEAQDRVTANQPQHF.